This T cell receptor (beta chain) emerged from a study of beta chain features in type 1 diabetes. This clone was picked up a small number of times. A sort by CD45RO/CCR7/CD25/CD127/CD95/CD27 yielded CD4+ naive, central memory, regulatory and stem cell-like memory cells. Sort purity for all populations was recorded as exceeding 98%. All of the isolated RNA was reverse transcribed, so expressed TCRB transcripts were sequenced. The data were produced by immunoSEQ multiplex PCR, yet TCRdb's version contains in-frame clones alone and is incomplete. The top ten hold about 0.087% of the sample, which has 680,000 or so clones, about 14% seen once. Looked up from germline, CDR1 is MNHEY and CDR2 is SVGAGI. With 0 bases clipped from V and 15 bases from J, the junction kept 1 base outside the gene matches. CDR3 length equals 11 residues.

The V and J genes are TRBV6-5 and TRBJ2-4; 8 bases are shared with TRBD2. This TCR came from a man aged 18-30 years in good health. The sequencing input was naive CD4+ T cells from blood. The CDR3: CASSYSGGAYF. CDR3 in DNA: TGTGCCAGCAGTTACTCCGGGGGGGCGTACTTC.